This T cell receptor beta chain was found in a study of blood T cell repertoires in COVID-19. Study summary: COVID-19 samples from acute and convalescent phases originated in the United States, Italy and Spain. Sources were T cells, B-cell-depleted T cells, or PBMCs; the material itself was cDNA or gDNA.

Study processing details: Reference gene primer amplification yielded estimated nucleated cell counts. TCRdb keeps only in-frame clones here, not all; method: immunoSEQ multiplex PCR. V and J calls and clone size follow that table, whereas D and trimming were derived from the DNA. The repertoire holds 150,000 to 200,000 clones, with 70% to 90% as singletons. V lost 5 bases and J lost 8; bases outside the gene matches: 11. The CDR3 loop spans 14 amino acids. CDR1 LNHDA and CDR2 SQIVND come from the germline V gene (reference sequence). The J gene is TRBJ1-1, the V gene TRBV19, with 7 bases matching TRBD1. The clonotype was recovered from a human donor in a cohort sampled during active COVID-19. Sequencing used peripheral blood. CDR3 DNA: TGTGCCAGTAGTGTGGGTGACAGGGCCGGGGAAGCTTTCTTT. Amino acids: CASSVGDRAGEAFF.